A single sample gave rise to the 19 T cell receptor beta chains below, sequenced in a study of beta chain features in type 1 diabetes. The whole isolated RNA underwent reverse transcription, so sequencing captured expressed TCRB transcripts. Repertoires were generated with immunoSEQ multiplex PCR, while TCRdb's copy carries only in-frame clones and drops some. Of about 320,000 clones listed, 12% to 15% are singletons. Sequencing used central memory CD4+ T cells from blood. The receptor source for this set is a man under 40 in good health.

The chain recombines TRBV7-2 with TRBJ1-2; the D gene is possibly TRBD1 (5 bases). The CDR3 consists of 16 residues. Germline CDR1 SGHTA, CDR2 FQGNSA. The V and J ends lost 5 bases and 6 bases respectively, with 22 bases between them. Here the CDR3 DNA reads TGTGCCAGCAGCCCATGGAGGGGCCCGCAAACGGATGGCTACACCTTC. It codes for CASSPWRGPQTDGYTF.

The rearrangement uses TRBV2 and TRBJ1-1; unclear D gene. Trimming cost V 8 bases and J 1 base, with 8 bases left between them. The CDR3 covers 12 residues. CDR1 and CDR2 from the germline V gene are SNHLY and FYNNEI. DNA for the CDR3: TGTGCCAGCGTAAGGGAGAACACTGAAGCTTTCTTT. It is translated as CASVRENTEAFF.

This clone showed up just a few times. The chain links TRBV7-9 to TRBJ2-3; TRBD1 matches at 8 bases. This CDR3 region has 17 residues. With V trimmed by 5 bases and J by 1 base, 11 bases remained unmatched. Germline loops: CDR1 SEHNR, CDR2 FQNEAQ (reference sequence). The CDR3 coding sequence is TGTGCCAGCAGCGACGGGACAGGAGGGATGGGCACAGATACGCAGTATTTT. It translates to CASSDGTGGMGTDTQYF.

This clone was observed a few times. The CDR3 reads CASSSEHTGFNEKLFF. The CDR3 DNA reads as TGTGCCAGCAGTTCGGAACATACAGGGTTTAATGAAAAACTGTTTTTT. V and J are TRBV27 and TRBJ1-4, with TRBD1 as a possible D gene (6 bases). V lost 4 bases and J lost 4, with 16 bases in between. The CDR3 has 16 amino acids. Looked up from germline, CDR1 is MNHEY and CDR2 is SMNVEV (reference sequence).

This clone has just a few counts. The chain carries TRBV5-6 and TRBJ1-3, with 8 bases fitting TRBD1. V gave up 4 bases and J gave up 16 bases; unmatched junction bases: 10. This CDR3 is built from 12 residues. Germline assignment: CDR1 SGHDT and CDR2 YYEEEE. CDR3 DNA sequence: TGTGCCAGCAGCCCTGGACAGGGTCGATCGTATTTT. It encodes CASSPGQGRSYF.

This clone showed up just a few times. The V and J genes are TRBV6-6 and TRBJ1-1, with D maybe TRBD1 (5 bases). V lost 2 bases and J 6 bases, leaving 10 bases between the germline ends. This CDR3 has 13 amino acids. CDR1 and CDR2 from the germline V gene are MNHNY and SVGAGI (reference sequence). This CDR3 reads CASSYGGFSEAFF. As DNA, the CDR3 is TGTGCCAGCAGTTACGGGGGGTTCTCTGAAGCTTTCTTT.

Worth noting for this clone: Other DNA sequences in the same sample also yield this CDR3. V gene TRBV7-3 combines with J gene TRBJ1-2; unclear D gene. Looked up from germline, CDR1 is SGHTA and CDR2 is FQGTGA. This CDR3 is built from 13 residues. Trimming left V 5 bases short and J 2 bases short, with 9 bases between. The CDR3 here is CASSPDKNYGYTF. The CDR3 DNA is TGTGCCAGCAGCCCCGACAAGAACTATGGCTACACCTTC. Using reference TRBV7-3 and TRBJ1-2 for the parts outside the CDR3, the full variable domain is GAGVSQTPSNKVTEKGKYVELRCDPISGHTALYWYRQSLGQGPEFLIYFQGTGAADDSGLPNDRFFAVRPEGSVSTLKIQRTERGDSAVYLCASSPDKNYGYTFGSGTRLTVV.

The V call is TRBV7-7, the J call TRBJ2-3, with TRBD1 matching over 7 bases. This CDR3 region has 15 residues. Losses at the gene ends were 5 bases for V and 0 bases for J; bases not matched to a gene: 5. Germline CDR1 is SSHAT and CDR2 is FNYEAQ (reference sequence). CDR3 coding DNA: TGTGCCAGCAGCCCGAAGACAGGGAGCACAGATACGCAGTATTTT. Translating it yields CASSPKTGSTDTQYF.

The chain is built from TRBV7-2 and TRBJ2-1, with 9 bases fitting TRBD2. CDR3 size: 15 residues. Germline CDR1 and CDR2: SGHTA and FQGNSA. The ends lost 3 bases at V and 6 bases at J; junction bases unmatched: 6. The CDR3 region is CASSLSSGARNEQFF. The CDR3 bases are TGTGCCAGCAGCTTGTCTAGCGGGGCCCGCAATGAGCAGTTCTTC.

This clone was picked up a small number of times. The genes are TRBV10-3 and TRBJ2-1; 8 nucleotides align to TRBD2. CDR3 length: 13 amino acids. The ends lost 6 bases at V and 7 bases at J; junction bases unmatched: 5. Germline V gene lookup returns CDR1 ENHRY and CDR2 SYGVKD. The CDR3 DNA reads TGTGCCATCAGCGGGGGGGCCTGGAATGAGCAGTTCTTC. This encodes CAISGGAWNEQFF.

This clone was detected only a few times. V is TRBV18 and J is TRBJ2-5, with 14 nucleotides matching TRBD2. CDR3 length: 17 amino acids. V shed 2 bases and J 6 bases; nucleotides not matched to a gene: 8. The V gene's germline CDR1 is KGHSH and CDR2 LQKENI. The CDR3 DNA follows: TGTGCCAGCTCACCAGTGACTAGCGGGAGGGCCGGGAAGACCCAGTACTTC. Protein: CASSPVTSGRAGKTQYF.

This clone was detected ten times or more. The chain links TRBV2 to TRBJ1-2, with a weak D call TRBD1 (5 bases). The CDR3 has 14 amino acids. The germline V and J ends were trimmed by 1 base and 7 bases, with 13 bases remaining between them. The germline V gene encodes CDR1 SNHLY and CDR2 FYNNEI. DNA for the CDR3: TGTGCCAGCAGTGAAGTCAGACAGACGGGTGGCTACACCTTC. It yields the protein CASSEVRQTGGYTF.

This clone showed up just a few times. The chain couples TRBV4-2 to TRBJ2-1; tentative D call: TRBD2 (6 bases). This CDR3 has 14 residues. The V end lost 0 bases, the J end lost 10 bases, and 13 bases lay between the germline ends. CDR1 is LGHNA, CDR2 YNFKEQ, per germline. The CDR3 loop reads CASSQDLLAGEQFF. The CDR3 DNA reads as TGTGCCAGCAGCCAAGATCTTCTGGCGGGGGAGCAGTTCTTC.

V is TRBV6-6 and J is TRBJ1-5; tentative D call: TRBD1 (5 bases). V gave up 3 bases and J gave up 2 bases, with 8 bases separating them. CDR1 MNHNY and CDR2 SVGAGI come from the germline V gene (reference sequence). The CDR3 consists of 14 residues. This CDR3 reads CASSYGGGNQPQHF. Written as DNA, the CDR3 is TGTGCCAGCAGTTATGGGGGAGGCAATCAGCCCCAGCATTTT.

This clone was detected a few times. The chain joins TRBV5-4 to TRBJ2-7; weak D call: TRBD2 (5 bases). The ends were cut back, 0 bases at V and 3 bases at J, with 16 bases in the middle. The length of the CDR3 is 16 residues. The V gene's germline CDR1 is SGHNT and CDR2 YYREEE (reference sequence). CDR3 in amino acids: CASSLGKRVKDYEQYF. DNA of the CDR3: TGTGCCAGCAGCTTGGGTAAGAGGGTCAAGGACTACGAGCAGTACTTC.

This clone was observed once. The CDR3 DNA reads as TGTGCCAGCGGCAGGGGGGGGATGAACACTGAAGCTTTCTTT. It yields the protein CASGRGGMNTEAFF. This chain connects TRBV6-5 to TRBJ1-1; 7 nucleotides agree with TRBD1. The CDR3 consists of 14 residues. Per the germline V gene, CDR1 is MNHEY and CDR2 is SVGAGI. V shed 8 bases and J 0 bases; nucleotides not matched to a gene: 6.

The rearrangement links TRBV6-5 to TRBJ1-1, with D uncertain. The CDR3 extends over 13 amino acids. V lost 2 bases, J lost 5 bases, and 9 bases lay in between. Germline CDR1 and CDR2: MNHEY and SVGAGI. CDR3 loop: CASSYNSGTEAFF. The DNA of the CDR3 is TGTGCCAGCAGTTACAACAGTGGAACTGAAGCTTTCTTT.

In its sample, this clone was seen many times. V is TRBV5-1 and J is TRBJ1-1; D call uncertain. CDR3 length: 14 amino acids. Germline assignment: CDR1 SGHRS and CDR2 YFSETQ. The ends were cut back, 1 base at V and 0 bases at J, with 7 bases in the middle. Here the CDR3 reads CASSLLGMNTEAFF. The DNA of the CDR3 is TGCGCCAGCAGCTTGCTCGGGATGAACACTGAAGCTTTCTTT.

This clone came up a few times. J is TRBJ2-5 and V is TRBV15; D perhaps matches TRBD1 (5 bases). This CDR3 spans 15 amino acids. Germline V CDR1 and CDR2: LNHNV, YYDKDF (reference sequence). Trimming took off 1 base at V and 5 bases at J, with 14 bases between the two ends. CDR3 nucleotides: TGTGCCACCAGCAGAGGCTTGGGGCAGGGTGAGACCCAGTACTTC. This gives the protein CATSRGLGQGETQYF.